What follows is one T cell receptor beta chain and its context. As processed by the authors: Reference gene primer amplification in the assay estimated nucleated cell counts. Sequencing was performed with immunoSEQ multiplex PCR; in TCRdb, only in-frame clones are kept and a portion is missing. The DNA was the basis for D and trimming; V, J and clone size are from that table. The table includes a few hundred thousand clones, over 75% detected once. This specimen comes from a study of blood T cell repertoires in COVID-19. Study-level information: Some COVID-19 samples were acute and others convalescent; all came from the United States, Italy and Spain. The cDNA or gDNA used as material had been derived from T cells, B-cell-depleted T cells, or PBMCs.

The CDR3 extends over 16 amino acids. Germline values: CDR1 SGHTS, CDR2 YDEGEE. The V and J ends lost 2 bases and 4 bases, in that order; junction bases with no gene match: 8. This clonotype was sampled from a young man who had recovered from COVID-19. The specimen sequenced was peripheral blood. V is TRBV5-8 and J is TRBJ1-4; 7 positions match TRBD1. CDR3 loop: CASSFPPRQGNEKLFF. The DNA of the CDR3 is TGTGCCAGCAGCTTCCCTCCCCGACAGGGTAATGAAAAACTGTTTTTT.